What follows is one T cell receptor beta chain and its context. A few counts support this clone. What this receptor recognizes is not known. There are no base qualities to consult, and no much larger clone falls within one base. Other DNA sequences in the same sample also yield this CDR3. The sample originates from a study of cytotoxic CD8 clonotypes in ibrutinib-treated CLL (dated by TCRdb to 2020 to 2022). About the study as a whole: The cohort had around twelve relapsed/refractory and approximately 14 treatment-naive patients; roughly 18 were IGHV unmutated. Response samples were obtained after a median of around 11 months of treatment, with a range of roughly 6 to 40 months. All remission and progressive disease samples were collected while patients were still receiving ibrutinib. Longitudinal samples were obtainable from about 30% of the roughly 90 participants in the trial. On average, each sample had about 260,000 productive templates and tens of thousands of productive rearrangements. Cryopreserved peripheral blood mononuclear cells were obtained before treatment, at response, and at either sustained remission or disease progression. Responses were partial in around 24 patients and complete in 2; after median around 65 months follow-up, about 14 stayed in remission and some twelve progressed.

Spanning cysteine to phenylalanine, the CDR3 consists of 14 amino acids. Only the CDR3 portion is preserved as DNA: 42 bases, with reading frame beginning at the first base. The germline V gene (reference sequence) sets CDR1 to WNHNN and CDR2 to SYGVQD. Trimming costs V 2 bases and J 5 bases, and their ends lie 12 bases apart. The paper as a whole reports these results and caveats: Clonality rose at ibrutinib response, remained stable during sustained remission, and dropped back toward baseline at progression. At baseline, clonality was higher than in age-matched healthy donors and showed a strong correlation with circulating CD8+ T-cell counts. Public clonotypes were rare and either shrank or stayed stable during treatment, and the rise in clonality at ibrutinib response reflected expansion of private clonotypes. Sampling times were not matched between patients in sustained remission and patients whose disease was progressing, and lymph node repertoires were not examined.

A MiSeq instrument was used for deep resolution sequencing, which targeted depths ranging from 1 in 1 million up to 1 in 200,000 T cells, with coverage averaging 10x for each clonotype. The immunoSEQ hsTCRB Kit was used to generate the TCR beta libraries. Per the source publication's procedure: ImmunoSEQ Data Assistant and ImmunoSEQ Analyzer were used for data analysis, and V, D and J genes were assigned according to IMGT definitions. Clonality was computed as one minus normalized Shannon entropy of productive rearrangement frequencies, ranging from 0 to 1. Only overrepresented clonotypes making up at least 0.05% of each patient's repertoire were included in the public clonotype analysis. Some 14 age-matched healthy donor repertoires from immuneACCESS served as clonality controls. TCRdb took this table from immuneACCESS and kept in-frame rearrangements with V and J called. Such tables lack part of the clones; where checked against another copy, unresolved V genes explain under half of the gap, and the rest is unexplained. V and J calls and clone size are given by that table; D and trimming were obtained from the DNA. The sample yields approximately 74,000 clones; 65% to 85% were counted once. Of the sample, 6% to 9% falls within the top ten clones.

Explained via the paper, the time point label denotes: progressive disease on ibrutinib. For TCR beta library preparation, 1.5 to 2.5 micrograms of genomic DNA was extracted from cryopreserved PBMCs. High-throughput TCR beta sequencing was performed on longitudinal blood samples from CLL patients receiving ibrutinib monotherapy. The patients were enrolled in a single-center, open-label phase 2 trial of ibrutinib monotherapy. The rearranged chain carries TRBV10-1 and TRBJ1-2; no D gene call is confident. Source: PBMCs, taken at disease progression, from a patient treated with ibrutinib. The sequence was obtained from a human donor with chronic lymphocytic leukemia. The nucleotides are TGCGCCAGCAGTGAGCGCCGGGATGGGTATGGCTACACCTTC. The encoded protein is CASSERRDGYGYTF.